These 27 T cell receptor beta chains originate from one sample sequenced in a study of T cells in women clearing cervical HPV infection. Measured with immunoSEQ multiplex PCR; TCRdb has only the in-frame clones, and not every one. This listing includes about 26,000 clones. What was sequenced was blood buffy coat. The receptors originated from a woman aged 18 to 75 with a cervical HPV16 infection that either progressed to CIN3+ or cleared (not recorded which).

Turning to this clone: The CDR3 end is not reached by the read, which stops 3 residues before it; the germline J gene fills it in. The gene calls are TRBV19 and TRBJ2-2; D ambiguous. This CDR3 contains 12 residues. Trimming took 2 bases from V and 5 from J, leaving 3 bases between them. Germline V CDR1 and CDR2: LNHDA, SQIVND (reference sequence). The sequenced part of the CDR3 DNA is TGTGCCAGTAGTATACGGACCGGGGAG. This codes for CASSIRTGE. In full, the CDR3 reads CASSIRTGELFF.

The CDR3 loop reads CASSLSQNNEQFF. Incomplete CDR3 DNA: TGTGCCAGCAGCTTGAGTCAGAACAATGAG. J is TRBJ2-1 and V is TRBV5-4; no reliable D call. The read comes to an end 3 residues before the CDR3 does, leaving the germline J gene to fill in the end. The germline gives CDR1 SGHNT, CDR2 YYREEE (reference sequence). CDR3 length: 13 amino acids. Trimming pared 1 base from V and 5 bases from J, leaving 7 bases between.

Of note for this clone: With the read ending 3 residues before the CDR3 end, the germline J gene is used to fill in that end. V and J are TRBV7-9 and TRBJ1-4, with a tentative D call TRBD1 (6 bases). Germline loops: CDR1 SEHNR, CDR2 FQNEAQ (reference sequence). The V and J ends lost 5 bases and 8 bases respectively, with 12 bases between them. This CDR3 has 13 residues. The CDR3 sequence: CASSRGGNEKLFF. Partial CDR3 DNA: TGTGCCAGCAGCAGGGGGGGAAACGAAAAA.

Concerning this clone: The read ends 3 residues shy of where the CDR3 ends; the end is completed using the germline J gene. This sequence joins TRBV13 and TRBJ2-5; 7 bases are a match to TRBD2. Germline V gene data show CDR1 as PRHDT and CDR2 as FYEKMQ (reference sequence). This CDR3 is 15 amino acids long. Unmatched junction bases numbered 12, after V lost 8 bases and J lost 3 bases. CDR3 protein: CASGRGLVGEETQYF. The part of the CDR3 DNA that was read is TGTGCCAGCGGGAGAGGACTAGTGGGAGAAGAGACC.

In the case of this clone: The read ends 3 residues early relative to the CDR3; the germline J gene fills the gap. The rearrangement uses TRBV7-6 and TRBJ2-1, with D possibly TRBD2 on 6 matching bases. Looked up from germline, CDR1 is SGHVS and CDR2 is FNYEAQ. There are 13 residues in the CDR3. V lost 5 bases and J 7 bases, leaving 12 bases between the germline ends. Partial CDR3 DNA: TGTGCCAGCAGCGCCTCGCGGGGAAATGAG. It codes for CASSASRGNE. The full CDR3 protein reads CASSASRGNEQFF.

Points on this clone: The read comes to an end 3 residues before the CDR3 does, leaving the germline J gene to fill in the end. The V call is TRBV19, the J call TRBJ2-3; tentatively, D is TRBD1 (5 bases). CDR1 and CDR2 (germline): LNHDA, SQIVND (reference sequence). Trimming removed 3 bases from V and 0 bases from J, with 7 bases in between. This CDR3 contains 14 residues. CDR3 DNA, as far as it was read: TGTGCCAGTAGTATGGGGCCTAGCACAGATACG. Protein: CASSMGPSTDT. The entire CDR3 protein is CASSMGPSTDTQYF. Using reference TRBV19 and TRBJ2-3 for the parts outside the CDR3, the full variable domain is DGGITQSPKYLFRKEGQNVTLSCEQNLNHDAMYWYRQDPGQGLRLIYYSQIVNDFQKGDIAEGYSVSREKKESFPLTVTSAQKNPTAFYLCASSMGPSTDTQYFGPGTRLTVL.

Worth noting for this clone: The observed sequence ends 3 residues before the CDR3 terminus, with the missing tail filled in from the germline J gene. The chain couples TRBV20-1 to TRBJ1-4; possibly TRBD1 for D (6 bases). V lost 3 bases to trimming and J lost 8 bases, with 16 bases between them. From germline, CDR1 is DFQATT and CDR2 SNEGSKA (reference sequence). The CDR3 loop spans 14 amino acids. CDR3 DNA, as far as it was read: TGCAGTGCTAGGCGGGACACAGATGGGGAAAAA. Its translation: CSARRDTDGEK. The full CDR3 protein reads CSARRDTDGEKLFF.

On this clone itself: The CDR3 goes on 3 residues after the read ends, and that part is filled in from the germline J gene. The chain uses TRBV30 and TRBJ2-7; D is possibly TRBD2 (7 bases). This CDR3 is built from 14 residues. The germline V and J ends were trimmed by 7 bases and 6 bases, with 22 bases remaining between them. Germline V CDR1 and CDR2: GTSNPN, SVGIG (reference sequence). The CDR3 bases that were read are TGTGCCTCGGGGGGCAGGCCACTATCCGGCGAG. The encoded protein is CASGGRPLSGE. The whole CDR3 protein reads CASGGRPLSGEQYF.

As concerns this clone: Read coverage stops 3 residues before the CDR3 terminus; the germline J gene supplies the remainder. Distinct nucleotide sequences in the sample also encode this CDR3. This chain joins TRBV7-2 and TRBJ1-3, with D possibly TRBD1 on 6 matching bases. V was shortened by 0 bases and J by 4 bases, with 10 bases between the two germline ends. The CDR3 covers 15 residues. Germline V gene data show CDR1 as SGHTA and CDR2 as FQGNSA. This CDR3 is CASSLAERGGNTIYF. Incomplete CDR3 DNA: TGTGCCAGCAGCTTAGCGGAGAGGGGGGGAAACACC.

Details on this clone: The CDR3 end is not reached by the read, which stops 3 residues before it; the germline J gene fills it in. The chain has TRBV2 and TRBJ2-3, with 12 bases fitting TRBD1. The CDR3 length is 16 residues. Germline CDR1 reads SNHLY; CDR2 reads FYNNEI. CDR3 region: CASSPAGQGAYQPQYF. The sequenced CDR3 bases are TGTGCCAGCTCCCCCGCGGGACAGGGGGCTTATCAGCCG. The full variable domain, rest sourced from reference TRBV2 and TRBJ2-3, is EPEVTQTPSHQVTQMGQEVILRCVPISNHLYFYWYRQILGQKVEFLVSFYNNEISEKSEIFDDQFSVERPDGSNFTLKIRSTKLEDSAMYFCASSPAGQGAYQPQYFGPGTRLTVL.

Concerning this clone itself: The CDR3 end falls 3 residues outside the read, so it is completed with the germline J gene. The rearrangement uses TRBV7-9 and TRBJ2-7; 10 nucleotides agree with TRBD1. This CDR3 is built from 15 residues. J was trimmed by 3 bases and V by 5 bases; bases with no gene match: 7. Germline CDR1 is SEHNR and CDR2 is FQNEAQ (reference sequence). CDR3 in amino acids: CASSVTGGSNYEQYF. CDR3 DNA, as far as it was read: TGTGCCAGCAGCGTGACAGGGGGCTCCAACTACGAG.

In the case of this clone: Coverage ceases 3 residues before the CDR3 finishes, and the germline J gene fills in the end. This chain joins TRBV7-7 and TRBJ2-2; 7 bases agree with TRBD2. Trimming removed 5 bases from V and 4 bases from J; junction bases left unmatched: 10. This CDR3 has 16 residues. CDR1 is SSHAT, CDR2 FNYEAQ, per germline (reference sequence). The sequenced part of the CDR3 DNA is TGTGCCAGCAGCCCGTATGTAGGGGAGGGCACCGGGGAG. This translates into CASSPYVGEGTGE. In full, the CDR3 is CASSPYVGEGTGELFF.

Comments on this clone: The missing CDR3 end, 3 residues past where the read stops, is filled in from the germline J gene. V is TRBV2 and J is TRBJ1-4; tentative D call: TRBD1 (6 bases). The CDR3 loop spans 16 amino acids. The V end was cut by 4 bases, the J end by 5 bases, with 17 bases between. CDR1 and CDR2 (germline): SNHLY, FYNNEI. This CDR3 reads CASSVPQGWANEKLFF. The sequenced CDR3 bases are TGTGCCAGCAGTGTCCCTCAGGGGTGGGCCAATGAAAAA.

In the case of this clone: The CDR3 end is not reached by the read, which stops 3 residues before it; the germline J gene fills it in. J is TRBJ2-5 and V is TRBV5-1; TRBD2 is a possible D gene (5 bases). CDR3 length: 14 amino acids. The germline V gene has CDR1 SGHRS and CDR2 YFSETQ. Trimming took off 3 bases at V and 4 bases at J, with 13 bases between the two ends. The CDR3 spells CASSWAGVGETQYF. The sequenced part of the CDR3 DNA is TGCGCCAGCAGCTGGGCCGGGGTAGGAGAGACC. Drawing the rest from reference TRBV5-1 and TRBJ2-5, the complete variable domain is KAGVTQTPRYLIKTRGQQVTLSCSPISGHRSVSWYQQTPGQGLQFLFEYFSETQRNKGNFPGRFSGRQFSNSRSEMNVSTLELGDSALYLCASSWAGVGETQYFGPGTRLLVL.

A note on this clone: The read terminates 3 residues ahead of where the CDR3 ends, so the germline J gene completes it. This rearrangement joins TRBV19 to TRBJ1-5; D not certain. Germline V gives CDR1 LNHDA, CDR2 SQIVND (reference sequence). The CDR3 covers 13 residues. V gave up 7 bases and J gave up 2 bases, with 9 bases separating them. CDR3 bases read: TGTGCCAGTACAGGAGAGGGCAATCAGCCC. Amino acid sequence: CASTGEGNQP. The whole CDR3 protein reads CASTGEGNQPQHF.

For this clone: The observed sequence ends 3 residues before the CDR3 terminus, with the missing tail filled in from the germline J gene. The chain joins TRBV5-1 to TRBJ1-2, with unresolved D. Germline V gene lookup returns CDR1 SGHRS and CDR2 YFSETQ. The CDR3 sequence is 13 residues long. CDR3 region: CASSLTGQEGYTF. CDR3 bases read: TGCGCCAGCAGCTTGACCGGCCAGGAGGGC.

As to this clone: The read halts 3 residues ahead of the CDR3 end, with the missing end drawn from the germline J gene. The V and J genes are TRBV7-9 and TRBJ1-4, with D perhaps TRBD1 (5 bases). The CDR3 is made up of 15 amino acids. Germline loops: CDR1 SEHNR, CDR2 FQNEAQ (reference sequence). Trimming removed 5 bases from V and 0 bases from J, with 10 bases in between. The DNA read from the CDR3 is TGTGCCAGCAGCGAGAGGGGTGCAACTAATGAAAAA. Its protein product is CASSERGATNEK. The full CDR3 is CASSERGATNEKLFF.

As to this clone: The CDR3 extends 3 residues past the end of the read, so its final part is completed from the germline J gene. The genes are TRBV2 and TRBJ2-4; 7 nucleotides agree with TRBD2. Looked up from germline, CDR1 is SNHLY and CDR2 is FYNNEI. V shed 6 bases, J shed 3 bases, and the junction held 5 bases outside the gene matches. CDR3 length: 14 residues. CDR3 in amino acids: CASRGTGGKNIQYF. The DNA read from the CDR3 is TGTGCCAGCAGGGGGACGGGGGGCAAAAACATT.

Turning to this clone: Coverage ceases 3 residues before the CDR3 finishes, and the germline J gene fills in the end. The genes are TRBV7-3 and TRBJ2-2; D is perhaps TRBD2 (6 bases). V dropped 2 bases and J dropped 5 bases, with 9 bases sitting between them. CDR1 is SGHTA and CDR2 is FQGTGA in the germline V gene. CDR3 length: 14 amino acids. The CDR3 bases that were read are TGTGCCAGCAGCTTATGGAGGGGAACCGGGGAG. Protein: CASSLWRGTGE. From start to end, the CDR3 is CASSLWRGTGELFF.

In regard to this clone: The read ends 3 residues early relative to the CDR3; the germline J gene fills the gap. This chain links TRBV19 with TRBJ2-1, with D maybe TRBD2 (6 bases). CDR1 and CDR2 (germline): LNHDA, SQIVND (reference sequence). The CDR3 sequence is 14 residues long. Trimming took 5 bases from V and 3 from J, leaving 11 bases between them. Partial CDR3 DNA: TGTGCCAGTAGTCCTCGGACTAACTACAATGAG. Translated: CASSPRTNYNE. The whole CDR3 protein is CASSPRTNYNEQFF.

Concerning this clone: The read ends 3 residues shy of where the CDR3 ends; the end is completed using the germline J gene. The chain uses TRBV19 and TRBJ2-3; tentative D call: TRBD1 (5 bases). The CDR3 is made up of 15 amino acids. Germline CDR1 and CDR2: LNHDA and SQIVND (reference sequence). The CDR3 spells CASSPPPGAHQPQYF. The sequenced CDR3 bases are TGTGCCAGTAGCCCTCCCCCTGGGGCCCATCAGCCG.

Notes on this clone: Read sequence stops 3 residues before the CDR3 end, and the germline J gene provides the missing end. The gene calls are TRBV7-9 and TRBJ2-3; D is perhaps TRBD2 (6 bases). The CDR3 is 14 amino acids. V was trimmed by 8 bases and J by 2 bases, leaving 14 bases between them. The germline V gene encodes CDR1 SEHNR and CDR2 FQNEAQ (reference sequence). CDR3 protein: CASLGLDYTDTQYF. The sequenced CDR3 bases are TGTGCCAGCCTGGGACTGGACTACACAGATACG.

To note about this clone: The sequence runs out 3 residues before the end of the CDR3; the remainder is reconstructed from the germline J gene. The chain links TRBV19 to TRBJ2-7; D is possibly TRBD1 (6 bases). The germline gives CDR1 LNHDA, CDR2 SQIVND (reference sequence). The CDR3 runs 15 residues. The germline V and J ends were trimmed by 4 bases and 5 bases, with 18 bases remaining between them. This CDR3 is CASSTITGIRNEQYF. CDR3 DNA, as far as it was read: TGTGCCAGTAGTACCATAACAGGGATTCGGAACGAG.

The sequenced CDR3 bases are TGTGCCAGCAGCCCCTTAACAACTAATGAAAAG. Translated: CASSPLTTNEK. The full CDR3 protein is CASSPLTTNEKLFF. The V call is TRBV7-6, the J call TRBJ2-2; no clear D gene. The read stops 3 residues short of the end of the CDR3; the missing end is completed from the germline J gene. From germline, CDR1 is SGHVS and CDR2 FNYEAQ. This CDR3 is 14 amino acids long.

A word on this clone: The read stops 3 residues short of the end of the CDR3; the missing end is completed from the germline J gene. V and J are TRBV18 and TRBJ2-7, with a tentative D call TRBD1 (6 bases). V lost 0 bases and J lost 3, with 6 bases in between. Germline V lookup: CDR1 KGHSH, CDR2 LQKENI. The CDR3 contains 13 residues. Partial CDR3 DNA: TGTGCCAGCTCACCACCGGACAGCTACGAG. This sequence encodes CASSPPDSYE. Given in full, the CDR3 is CASSPPDSYEQYF.

Concerning this clone: Sequencing ends 3 residues short of the CDR3 end; the germline J gene provides the rest. Other DNA sequences of this sample code for an identical CDR3. The chain is built from TRBV7-9 and TRBJ2-1, with a weak D call TRBD1 (6 bases). From germline, CDR1 is SEHNR and CDR2 FQNEAQ (reference sequence). Trimming cost V 5 bases and J 7 bases, with 18 bases left between them. The CDR3 consists of 15 residues. The CDR3 here is CASSPPRTVMNEQFF. The sequenced part of the CDR3 DNA is TGTGCCAGCAGCCCACCTCGGACAGTCATGAATGAG.

A note on this clone: The CDR3 extends 3 residues past the end of the read, so its final part is completed from the germline J gene. The chain has TRBV27 and TRBJ2-2; D is undetermined. The V end was cut by 2 bases, the J end by 2 bases, with 3 bases between. The germline CDR1 and CDR2 sequences are MNHEY and SMNVEV (reference sequence). The length of the CDR3 is 13 residues. The CDR3 region is CASSLTNTGELFF. Incomplete CDR3 DNA: TGTGCCAGCAGTTTAACTAACACCGGGGAG.